Shown below are 3 T cell receptor beta chains from a single sample sequenced in a study of cytomegalovirus exposure and HLA in healthy donors. Use of 60 Vbeta and 13 Jbeta primers characterized the PCR. This table comes from immunoSEQ multiplex PCR, and its TCRdb copy is limited to in-frame clones, with some not included. The table records some 150,000 clones, about four fifths of them present only once. Sequenced sample: PBMCs. The origin of the receptors is a man aged 30 to 45 in good health and CMV-seropositive.

The rearrangement joins TRBV6-5 to TRBJ1-5; D remains unclear. The CDR3 has 14 amino acids. The germline CDR1 and CDR2 sequences are MNHEY and SVGAGI. Trimming cost V 6 bases and J 4 bases, with 13 bases left between them. Here the CDR3 reads CASSPGTFNQPQHF. DNA for the CDR3: TGTGCCAGCAGCCCAGGCACCTTTAATCAGCCCCAGCATTTT.

The chain is built from TRBV7-9 and TRBJ1-2; D gene unclear. V was pared by 3 bases and J by 3 bases, with 8 bases between. From germline, CDR1 is SEHNR and CDR2 FQNEAQ (reference sequence). The length of the CDR3 is 13 residues. The CDR3 region has the DNA TGTGCCAGCAGCTTTGAGGTAGACTATGGCTACACCTTC. It translates to CASSFEVDYGYTF.

The chain couples TRBV6-5 to TRBJ2-7; the D gene is possibly TRBD1 (6 bases). Germline lookup yields CDR1 MNHEY and CDR2 SVGAGI. The CDR3 has 15 amino acids. V shed 5 bases and J shed 4 bases, with 18 bases lying between them. CDR3 protein: CASSKRFGQKYEQYF. The CDR3 DNA reads as TGTGCCAGCAGTAAAAGGTTTGGACAGAAATACGAGCAGTACTTC.